This TCR beta chain was found in a study of blood T cell repertoires in COVID-19. Overall study context: Samples came from the United States, Italy and Spain, spanning acute and convalescent COVID-19. Sample material is recorded as cDNA or gDNA derived from T cells, B-cell-depleted T cells, or PBMCs.

Per the authors' pipeline: Estimation of nucleated cell counts relied on the amplification of reference gene primers. Sequencing used immunoSEQ multiplex PCR; TCRdb keeps in-frame clones, though not all of them. That table is the source of V, J and clone size, and D and trimming were worked out from the DNA. The sample consists of 200,000 to 300,000 clones, 82% of them appearing once. This CDR3 has 16 amino acids. V dropped 3 bases and J dropped 1; count of bases not matched to a gene: 8. Germline V gene sequence: CDR1 LGHNA, CDR2 YSLEER. The V gene is TRBV4-3, the J gene TRBJ2-5; 7 bases agree with TRBD1. The sample taken for sequencing was peripheral blood. The TCR originated in a woman aged 55-70 years with active or convalescent COVID-19. DNA of the CDR3: TGCGCCAGCAGCCAGAGCCCAGGGGGTGCCCAAGAGACCCAGTACTTC. Amino acids: CASSQSPGGAQETQYF.